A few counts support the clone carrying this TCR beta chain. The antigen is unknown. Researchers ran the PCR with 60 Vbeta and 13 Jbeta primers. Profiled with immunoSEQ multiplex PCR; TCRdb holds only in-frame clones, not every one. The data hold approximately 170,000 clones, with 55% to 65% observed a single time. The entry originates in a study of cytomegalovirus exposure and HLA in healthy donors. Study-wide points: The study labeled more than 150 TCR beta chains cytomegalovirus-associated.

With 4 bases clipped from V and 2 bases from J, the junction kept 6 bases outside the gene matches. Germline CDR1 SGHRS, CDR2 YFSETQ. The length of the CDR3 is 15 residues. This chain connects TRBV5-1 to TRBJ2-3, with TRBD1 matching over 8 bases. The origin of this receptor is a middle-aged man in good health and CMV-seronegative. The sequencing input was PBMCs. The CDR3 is CASSTTGANTDTQYF. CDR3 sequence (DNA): TGCGCCAGCAGCACGACAGGGGCCAACACAGATACGCAGTATTTT.